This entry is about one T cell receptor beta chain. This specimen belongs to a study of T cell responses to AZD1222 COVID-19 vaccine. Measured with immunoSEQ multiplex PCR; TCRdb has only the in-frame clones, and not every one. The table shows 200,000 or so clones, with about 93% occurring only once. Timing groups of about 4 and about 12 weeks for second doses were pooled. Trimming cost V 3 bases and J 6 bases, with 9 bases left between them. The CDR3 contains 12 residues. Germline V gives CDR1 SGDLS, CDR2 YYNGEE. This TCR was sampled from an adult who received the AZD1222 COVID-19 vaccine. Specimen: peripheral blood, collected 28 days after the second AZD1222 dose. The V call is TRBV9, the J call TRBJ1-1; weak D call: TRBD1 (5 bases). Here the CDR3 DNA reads TGTGCCAGCAGCGGAGGGGATCCTGAAGCTTTCTTT. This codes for CASSGGDPEAFF. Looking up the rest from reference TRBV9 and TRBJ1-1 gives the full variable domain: DSGVTQTPKHLITATGQRVTLRCSPRSGDLSVYWYQQSLDQGLQFLIQYYNGEERAKGNILERFSAQQFPDLHSELNLSSLELGDSALYFCASSGGDPEAFFGQGTRLTVV.